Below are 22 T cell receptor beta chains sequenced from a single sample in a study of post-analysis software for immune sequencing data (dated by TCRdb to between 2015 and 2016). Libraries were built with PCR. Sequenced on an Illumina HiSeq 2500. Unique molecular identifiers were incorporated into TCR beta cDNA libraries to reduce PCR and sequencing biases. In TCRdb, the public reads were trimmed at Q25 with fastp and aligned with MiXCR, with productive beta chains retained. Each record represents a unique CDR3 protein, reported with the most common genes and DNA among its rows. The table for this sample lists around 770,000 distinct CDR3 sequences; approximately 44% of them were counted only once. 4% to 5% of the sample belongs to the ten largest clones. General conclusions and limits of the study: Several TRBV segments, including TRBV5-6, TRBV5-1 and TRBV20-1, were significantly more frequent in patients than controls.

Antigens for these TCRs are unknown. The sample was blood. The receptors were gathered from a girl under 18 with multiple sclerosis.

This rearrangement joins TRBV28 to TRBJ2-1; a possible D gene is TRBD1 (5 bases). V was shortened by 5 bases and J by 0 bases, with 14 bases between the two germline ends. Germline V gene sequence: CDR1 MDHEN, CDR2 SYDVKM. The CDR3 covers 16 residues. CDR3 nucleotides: TGTGCCAGCAGTCGAAGGGGTTCTAGCTCCTACAATGAGCAGTTCTTC. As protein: CASSRRGSSSYNEQFF.

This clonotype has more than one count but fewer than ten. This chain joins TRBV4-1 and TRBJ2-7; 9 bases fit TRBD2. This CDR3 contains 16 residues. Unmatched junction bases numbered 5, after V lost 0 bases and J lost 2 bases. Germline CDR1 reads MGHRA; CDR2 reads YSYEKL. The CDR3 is CASSQEGSGSAYEQYF. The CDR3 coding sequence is TGCGCCAGCAGCCAAGAGGGTAGCGGGAGCGCCTACGAGCAGTACTTC.

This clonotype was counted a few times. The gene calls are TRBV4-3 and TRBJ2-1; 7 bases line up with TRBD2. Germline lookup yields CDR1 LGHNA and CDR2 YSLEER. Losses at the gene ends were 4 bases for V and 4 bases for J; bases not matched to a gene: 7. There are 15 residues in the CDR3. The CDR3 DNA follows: TGCGCCAGCAGCCCGTCTAGCGGCGAATACAATGAGCAGTTCTTC. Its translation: CASSPSSGEYNEQFF.

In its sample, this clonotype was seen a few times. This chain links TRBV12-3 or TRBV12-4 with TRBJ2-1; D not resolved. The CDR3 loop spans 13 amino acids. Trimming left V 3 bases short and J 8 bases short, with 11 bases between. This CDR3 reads CASSFPRRDEQFF. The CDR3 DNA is TGTGCCAGCAGTTTCCCCCGTAGGGATGAGCAGTTCTTC.

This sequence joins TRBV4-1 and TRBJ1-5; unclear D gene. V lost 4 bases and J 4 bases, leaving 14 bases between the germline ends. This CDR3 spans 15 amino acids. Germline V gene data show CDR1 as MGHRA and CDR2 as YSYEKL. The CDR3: CASSLWAGGNQPQHF. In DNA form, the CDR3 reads TGCGCCAGCAGCCTCTGGGCGGGAGGGAATCAGCCCCAGCATTTT.

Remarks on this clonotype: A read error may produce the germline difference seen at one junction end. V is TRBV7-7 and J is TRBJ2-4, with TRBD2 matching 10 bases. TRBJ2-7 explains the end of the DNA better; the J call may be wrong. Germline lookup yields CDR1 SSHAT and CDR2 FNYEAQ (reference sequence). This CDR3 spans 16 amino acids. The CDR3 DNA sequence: TGTGCTAGCAGCTTGCCAACTAGCGGGAAGGCCAACGAGCAGTACTTC. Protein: CASSLPTSGKANEQYF.

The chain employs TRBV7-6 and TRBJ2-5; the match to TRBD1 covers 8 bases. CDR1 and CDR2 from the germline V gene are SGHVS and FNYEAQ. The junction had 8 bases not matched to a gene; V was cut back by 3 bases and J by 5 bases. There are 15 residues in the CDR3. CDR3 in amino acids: CASSLMQGARETQYF. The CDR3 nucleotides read TGTGCCAGCAGCTTGATGCAGGGGGCCCGGGAGACCCAGTACTTC.

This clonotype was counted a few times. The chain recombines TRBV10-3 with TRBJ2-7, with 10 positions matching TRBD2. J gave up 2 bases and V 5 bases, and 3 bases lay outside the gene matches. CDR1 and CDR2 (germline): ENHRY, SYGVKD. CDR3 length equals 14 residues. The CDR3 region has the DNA TGTGCCATCAGTACTAGCGGGACACCCTACGAGCAGTACTTC. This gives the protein CAISTSGTPYEQYF.

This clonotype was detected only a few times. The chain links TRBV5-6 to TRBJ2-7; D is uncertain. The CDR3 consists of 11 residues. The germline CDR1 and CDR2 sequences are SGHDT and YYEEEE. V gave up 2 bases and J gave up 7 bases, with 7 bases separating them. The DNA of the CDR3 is TGTGCCAGCAGCTTTAGAACGGAGCAGTACTTC. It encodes CASSFRTEQYF.

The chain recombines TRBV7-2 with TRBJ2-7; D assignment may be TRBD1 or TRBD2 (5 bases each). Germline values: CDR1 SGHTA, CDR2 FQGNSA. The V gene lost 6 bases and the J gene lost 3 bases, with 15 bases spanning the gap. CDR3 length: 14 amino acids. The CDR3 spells CASSPPGPIYEQYF. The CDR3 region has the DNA TGTGCCAGCAGTCCCCCGGGACCCATCTACGAGCAGTACTTC.

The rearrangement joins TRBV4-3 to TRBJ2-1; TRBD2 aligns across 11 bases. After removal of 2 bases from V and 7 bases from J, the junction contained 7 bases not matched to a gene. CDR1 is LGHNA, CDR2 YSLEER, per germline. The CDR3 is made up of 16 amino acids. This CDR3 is CASSQIAGGLSNEQFF. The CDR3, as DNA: TGCGCCAGCAGCCAAATAGCGGGAGGGCTGAGTAATGAGCAGTTCTTC.

This chain's CDR3 is CASSSSSGGYGYTF. The CDR3 DNA reads TGTGCCAGCAGTAGCTCGTCGGGGGGCTATGGCTACACCTTC. V usage is TRBV12-3 or TRBV12-4 and J usage is TRBJ1-2; weak D call: TRBD1 (5 bases). Trimming took 5 bases from V and 4 from J, leaving 14 bases between them. The CDR3 totals 14 residues.

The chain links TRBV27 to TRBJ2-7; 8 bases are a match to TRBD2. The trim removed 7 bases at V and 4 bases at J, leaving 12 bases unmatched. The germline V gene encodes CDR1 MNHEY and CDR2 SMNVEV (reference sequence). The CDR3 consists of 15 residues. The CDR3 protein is CASTKSGGTAYEQYF. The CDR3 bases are TGTGCCAGCACCAAATCGGGAGGGACCGCTTACGAGCAGTACTTC.

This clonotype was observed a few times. Here the CDR3 DNA reads TGTGCCAGCAGTTACCGGGGCCCCCGTTACGAGCAGTACTTC. This sequence encodes CASSYRGPRYEQYF. The chain carries TRBV6-2 or TRBV6-3 and TRBJ2-7, with D possibly being TRBD1 or TRBD2 (5 bases each). The CDR3 length is 14 residues. Trimming pared 2 bases from V and 4 bases from J, leaving 12 bases between. Germline lookup yields CDR1 MNHEY and CDR2 SVGEGT.

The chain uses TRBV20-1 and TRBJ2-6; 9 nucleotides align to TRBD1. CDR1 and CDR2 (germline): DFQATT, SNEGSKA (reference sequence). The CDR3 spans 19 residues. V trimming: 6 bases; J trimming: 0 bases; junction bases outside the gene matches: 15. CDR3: CSALLWPGQGLSGANVLTF. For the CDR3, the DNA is TGCAGTGCGCTCCTGTGGCCGGGACAGGGACTCTCTGGGGCCAACGTCCTGACTTTC.

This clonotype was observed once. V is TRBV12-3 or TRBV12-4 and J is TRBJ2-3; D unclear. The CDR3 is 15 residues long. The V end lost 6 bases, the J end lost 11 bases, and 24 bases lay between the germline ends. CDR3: CASSPGTVGADVQYF. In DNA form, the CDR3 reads TGTGCCAGCAGCCCCGGCACAGTGGGCGCAGATGTGCAGTATTTT.

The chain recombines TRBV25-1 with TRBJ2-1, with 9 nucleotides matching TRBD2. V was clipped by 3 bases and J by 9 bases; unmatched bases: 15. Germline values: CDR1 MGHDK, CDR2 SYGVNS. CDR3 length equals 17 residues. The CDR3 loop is CASSESPGLAGVGEQFF. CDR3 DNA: TGTGCCAGCAGTGAGAGCCCGGGACTAGCAGGCGTTGGTGAGCAGTTCTTC. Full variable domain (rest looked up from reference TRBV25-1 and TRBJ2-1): EADIYQTPRYLVIGTGKKITLECSQTMGHDKMYWYQQDPGMELHLIHYSYGVNSTEKGDLSSESTVSRIRTEHFPLTLESARPSHTSQYLCASSESPGLAGVGEQFFGPGTRLTVL.

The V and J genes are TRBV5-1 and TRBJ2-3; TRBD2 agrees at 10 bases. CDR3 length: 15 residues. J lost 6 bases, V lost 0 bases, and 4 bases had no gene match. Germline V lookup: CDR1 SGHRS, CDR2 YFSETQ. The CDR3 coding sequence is TGCGCCAGCAGCTTGGATGTTAGCGGGAGGGATACGCAGTATTTT. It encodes CASSLDVSGRDTQYF.

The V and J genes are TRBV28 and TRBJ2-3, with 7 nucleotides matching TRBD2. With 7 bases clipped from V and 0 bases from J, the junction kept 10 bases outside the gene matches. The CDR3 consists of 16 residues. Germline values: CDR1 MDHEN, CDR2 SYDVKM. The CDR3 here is CASTQPSGLSTDTQYF. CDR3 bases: TGTGCCAGCACCCAACCTAGCGGCCTAAGCACAGATACGCAGTATTTT.

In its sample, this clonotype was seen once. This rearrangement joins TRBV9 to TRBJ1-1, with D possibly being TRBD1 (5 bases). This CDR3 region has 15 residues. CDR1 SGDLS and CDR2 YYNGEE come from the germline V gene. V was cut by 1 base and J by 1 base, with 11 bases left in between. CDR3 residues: CASSVWEGRNTEAFF. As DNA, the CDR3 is TGTGCCAGCAGCGTATGGGAGGGGCGGAACACTGAAGCTTTCTTT.

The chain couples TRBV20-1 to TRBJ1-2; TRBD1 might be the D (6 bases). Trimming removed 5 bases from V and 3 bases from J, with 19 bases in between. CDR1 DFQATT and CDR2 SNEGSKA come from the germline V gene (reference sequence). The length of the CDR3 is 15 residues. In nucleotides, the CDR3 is TGCAGTGCTCCAACAATCGCCACAGGGCACTATGGCTACACCTTC. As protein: CSAPTIATGHYGYTF.

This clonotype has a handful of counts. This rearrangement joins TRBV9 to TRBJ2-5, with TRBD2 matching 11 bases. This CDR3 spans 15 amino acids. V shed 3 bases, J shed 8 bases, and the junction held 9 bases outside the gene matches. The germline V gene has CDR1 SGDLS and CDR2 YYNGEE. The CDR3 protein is CASSAATSGMGTQYF. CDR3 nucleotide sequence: TGTGCCAGCAGCGCGGCGACTAGCGGGATGGGTACCCAGTACTTC.